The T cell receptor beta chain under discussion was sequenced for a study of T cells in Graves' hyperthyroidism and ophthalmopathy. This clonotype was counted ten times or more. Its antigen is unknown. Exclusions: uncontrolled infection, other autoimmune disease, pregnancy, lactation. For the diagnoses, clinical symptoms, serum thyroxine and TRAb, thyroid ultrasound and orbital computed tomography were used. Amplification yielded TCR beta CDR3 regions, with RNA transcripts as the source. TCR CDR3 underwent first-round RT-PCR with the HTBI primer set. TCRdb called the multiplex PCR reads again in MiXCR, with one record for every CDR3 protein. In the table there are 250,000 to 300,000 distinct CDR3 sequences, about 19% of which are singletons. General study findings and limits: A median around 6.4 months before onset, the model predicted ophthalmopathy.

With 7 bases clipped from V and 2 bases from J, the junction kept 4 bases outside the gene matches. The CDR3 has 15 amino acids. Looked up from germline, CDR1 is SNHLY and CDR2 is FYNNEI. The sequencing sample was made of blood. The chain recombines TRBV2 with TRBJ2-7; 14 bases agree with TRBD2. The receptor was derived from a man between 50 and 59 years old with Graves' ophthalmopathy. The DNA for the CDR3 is TGTGCCAGCAAGGGACTAGCGGGAGTACCCTACGAGCAGTACTTC. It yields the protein CASKGLAGVPYEQYF.